The clone carrying this TCR beta chain appeared many times. No antigen is known for it. Looked up from germline, CDR1 is SGHTA and CDR2 is FQGTGA. V shed 8 bases, J shed 7 bases, and the junction held 5 bases outside the gene matches. The CDR3 sequence is 13 residues long. The study made its TCR cDNA through 5'RACE template switching. That step introduced a universal primer site along with UMIs. TCRdb re-called the 5' RACE reads with MiXCR, one entry per CDR3 protein. The data contain roughly 150,000 distinct CDR3 sequences, around 7.3% of them seen just once; the ten biggest clones take up 2.5% to 3%. The entry originates in a study of T cells after yellow fever vaccination. Study observations and caveats: Reappearance after the booster was observed for most primary-vaccination clones (around 95% CD4, about 90% CD8). Repertoires obtained by FACS sorting could include abundant clonotypes that entered as contaminants from the bulk population.

V usage is TRBV7-3 and J usage is TRBJ2-4; 10 bases align to TRBD2. This sample comprised CD4+ T cells sorted from PBMCs, obtained more than 4 days after the first yellow fever vaccination. This TCR was sampled from a man younger than 35 who received the YFV17D yellow fever vaccine. CDR3: CASAVAGGNIQYF. As DNA, the CDR3 is TGTGCCAGCGCCGTAGCGGGGGGTAACATTCAGTACTTC. Variable domain in full (rest from reference TRBV7-3 and TRBJ2-4): GAGVSQTPSNKVTEKGKYVELRCDPISGHTALYWYRQSLGQGPEFLIYFQGTGAADDSGLPNDRFFAVRPEGSVSTLKIQRTERGDSAVYLCASAVAGGNIQYFGAGTRLSVL.